These T cell receptor beta chains were read from a single sample in a study of lymphopenia after photon versus proton radiotherapy. The data were produced by immunoSEQ multiplex PCR, yet TCRdb's version contains in-frame clones alone and is incomplete. Of some 30,000 clones in the sample, roughly 88% were seen once. This specimen consisted of peripheral blood, obtained from a patient treated with photon-based radiotherapy. The receptors were gathered from a woman aged 50 to 65 with pancreatic cancer. CDR3s include the opening cysteine and the closing phenylalanine or tryptophan. Fields, in order: J gene, V gene, D gene, CDR3 length, clone size, CDR3 DNA, CDR3 protein. D genes are given only for firm matches. Clone sizes are given selectively: once, few, many, or a class where the clone is expanded.

TRBJ1-2 TRBV19 . 16 few TGTGCCAGTAGGATAACCAACAGCGACCTTAACTATGGCTACACCTTC CASRITNSDLNYGYTF
TRBJ2-1 TRBV7-2 TRBD2 15 . TGTGCCAGCAGCCCCATCCCAGCGGGAGGCGGTGAGCAGTTCTTC CASSPIPAGGGEQFF
TRBJ2-1 TRBV9 . 15 once TGTGCCAGCAGCGTAGGAGGGGCCACCTACAATGAGCAGTTCTTC CASSVGGATYNEQFF
TRBJ1-1 TRBV6-5 . 11 . TGTGCCAGCAGTTACTCCCGGCGGACTTTCTTT CASSYSRRTFF
TRBJ2-4 TRBV18 TRBD1 16 . TGTGCCAGCTCACCGGCCCCGGGCCAGGGGGCCAACATTCAGTACTTC CASSPAPGQGANIQYF
TRBJ2-5 TRBV19 . 13 . TGTGCCAGCAGTAATGACAGGCAAGAGACCCAGTACTTC CASSNDRQETQYF
TRBJ1-4 TRBV19 . 13 . TGTGCCAGTAGTAGGGACGGTGCGGAAAAACTGTTTTTT CASSRDGAEKLFF
TRBJ2-7 TRBV28 . 11 few TGTGCCAGCGGGACATCCTACGAGCAGTACTTC CASGTSYEQYF
TRBJ2-2 TRBV5-1 . 16 . TGCGCCAGCAGCTTGGAACAGGGCCTCGGGTCCGGGGAGCTGTTTTTT CASSLEQGLGSGELFF
TRBJ2-2 TRBV10-1 TRBD2 17 . TGCGCCAGCAGTGATAGACCGGGACTAGCCTACTCCGGGGAGCTGTTTTTT CASSDRPGLAYSGELFF
TRBJ2-7 TRBV28 . 16 . TGTGCCAGCACTCCACCCCCCCAGCAAAACTCCTACGAGCAGTACTTC CASTPPPQQNSYEQYF
TRBJ2-3 TRBV29-1 . 13 . TGCAGCGTTGACAGGGGGGTGGCAGATACGCAGTATTTT CSVDRGVADTQYF
TRBJ2-2 TRBV11-3 . 16 . TGTGCCAGCAGCTTAGCGGTAACCTTGGGGACCGGGGAGCTGTTTTTT CASSLAVTLGTGELFF
TRBJ1-1 TRBV27 . 15 . TGTGCCAGCAGTCCCCTACCAGGGGTCGACACTGAAGCTTTCTTT CASSPLPGVDTEAFF
TRBJ1-3 TRBV5-1 . 17 . TGCGCCAGCAGCCGGGGGCAGGGTAGCGGCTCTGGAAACACCATATATTTT CASSRGQGSGSGNTIYF
TRBJ2-1 TRBV15 TRBD2 16 . TGTGCCACCAGGACGGGACTAGCGGGAGAAACCGGTGAGCAGTTCTTC CATRTGLAGETGEQFF
TRBJ1-2 TRBV11-2 . 15 . TGTGCCAGCAGCCGGGGTGACAGGCCCCACTATGGCTACACCTTC CASSRGDRPHYGYTF
TRBJ2-2 TRBV19 . 15 . TGTGCCAGTAGTATAGACAGGGCGGGAACCGGGGAGCTGTTTTTT CASSIDRAGTGELFF
TRBJ1-6 TRBV2 TRBD1 18 . TGTGCCAGCAGTGGGGGCTCTCGAGGGGGCGATGCTGATTCACCCCTCCACTTT CASSGGSRGGDADSPLHF
TRBJ2-5 TRBV30 . 12 once TGTGCCTGGAGTAGCGTGCGACAGACCCAGTACTTC CAWSSVRQTQYF
TRBJ1-1 TRBV28 TRBD1 17 . TGTGCCAGCAGTTCCCCGGGACAGGGAAATATGAACACTGAAGCTTTCTTT CASSSPGQGNMNTEAFF
TRBJ1-1 TRBV19 TRBD1 15 . TGTGCCAGTAGTACCGGGACAGGGCTGAGCACTGAAGCTTTCTTT CASSTGTGLSTEAFF
TRBJ1-5 TRBV25-1 TRBD1 14 . TGTGCCAGCAGTGTCGGGACAGTTCCTCAGCCCCAGCATTTT CASSVGTVPQPQHF
TRBJ2-7 TRBV27 TRBD1 13 . TGTGCCAGCAGTCCGACAGGGCTAGACGAGCAGTACTTC CASSPTGLDEQYF
TRBJ2-2 TRBV5-4 . 15 . TGTGCCAGCAGTTCCGGAGGGGGCGTCACCGGGGAGCTGTTTTTT CASSSGGGVTGELFF
TRBJ1-2 TRBV6-5 . 16 . TGTGCCAGCAGTTACTCGAATCGGGACCTCTACTATGGCTACACCTTC CASSYSNRDLYYGYTF
TRBJ1-1 TRBV5-5 . 15 . TGTGCCAGCAGCTACACAGGGATGTCAAACACTGAAGCTTTCTTT CASSYTGMSNTEAFF
TRBJ2-7 TRBV10-3 . 12 . TGTGCCATCAGCGAAAACTCCTACGAGCAGTACTTC CAISENSYEQYF
TRBJ2-3 TRBV9 . 15 . TGTGCCAGCAGCGTAGAAGTAGCGGGCACAGATACGCAGTATTTT CASSVEVAGTDTQYF
TRBJ1-1 TRBV7-2 . 16 once TGTGCCAGCAGCCCTCATAATAGTTGGGGGGCGACTGAAGCTTTCTTT CASSPHNSWGATEAFF
TRBJ2-3 TRBV9 . 14 . TGTGCCAGCAGCGTAAGTGGGAGCACAGATACGCAGTATTTT CASSVSGSTDTQYF
TRBJ1-1 TRBV30 TRBD1 14 . TGTGCCTGGAGAGGGACAGGCAGAGACACTGAAGCTTTCTTT CAWRGTGRDTEAFF
TRBJ2-3 TRBV15 . 14 . TGTGCCACCAGCACAACGACAGGTGGGGATACGCAGTATTTT CATSTTTGGDTQYF
TRBJ2-7 TRBV6-1 . 13 . TGTGCCAGCAGTGAAAGGACCGACGGACCGCAGTACTTC CASSERTDGPQYF
TRBJ2-7 TRBV5-6 . 15 . TGTGCCAGCAGCTTGGCCGGCAGGGGCCCCTACGAGCAGTACTTC CASSLAGRGPYEQYF
TRBJ2-1 TRBV6-6 . 14 . TGTGCCAGCAGTTCGGGGACTGTATTCAATGAGCAGTTCTTC CASSSGTVFNEQFF
TRBJ1-4 TRBV5-8 . 17 . TGTGCCAGCAGCTTGATTAGGGGGGCAGCAACTAATGAAAAACTGTTTTTT CASSLIRGAATNEKLFF
TRBJ2-7 TRBV15 TRBD1 19 once TGTGCCACCAGCAGAGATAAGAATCTGAGGGGGCGATCCTCCTACGAGCAGTACTTC CATSRDKNLRGRSSYEQYF
TRBJ2-5 TRBV7-2 . 15 . TGTGCCAGCAGCTTTACGGATTTCGGTCGAGAGACCCAGTACTTC CASSFTDFGRETQYF
TRBJ1-1 TRBV20-1 . 11 . TGCAGTTCACTAGGGCGCACTGAAGCTTTCTTT CSSLGRTEAFF
TRBJ2-1 TRBV19 TRBD2 15 . TGTGCCAGTAGTATTTTGACTAGCGGTTACAATGAGCAGTTCTTC CASSILTSGYNEQFF
TRBJ2-7 TRBV27 TRBD1 13 once TGTGCCAGCAGAACGACAGGGGGGGGTGAGCAGTACTTC CASRTTGGGEQYF
TRBJ2-1 TRBV6-1 TRBD2 15 . TGTGCCAGCAGACGGGGGGAGTCCCCCTACAATGAGCAGTTCTTC CASRRGESPYNEQFF
TRBJ2-7 TRBV29-1 TRBD2 14 . TGCAGCGTGGCCCCAGCGGGAGGGCCGAACGAGCAGTACTTC CSVAPAGGPNEQYF
TRBJ2-2 TRBV5-1 . 13 few TGCGCCAGCAGCTTGGGGGTGAGCGGGGAGCTGTTTTTT CASSLGVSGELFF
TRBJ2-7 TRBV30 . 13 . TGTGCCTGGAGTGGGGGGGGGCAATACGAGCAGTACTTC CAWSGGGQYEQYF
TRBJ1-4 TRBV9 . 16 . TGTGCCAGCAGCGTAGGATTAATGACAGGCGCTGAAAAACTGTTTTTT CASSVGLMTGAEKLFF
TRBJ1-1 TRBV30 . 12 . TGTGCCTGGAGTGGAGGGTCGCCTGAAGCTTTCTTT CAWSGGSPEAFF
TRBJ1-4 TRBV19 . 16 . TGTGCCAGTAGTCCCCGGGGACCGAGAGTAAATGAAAAACTGTTTTTT CASSPRGPRVNEKLFF
TRBJ1-1 TRBV6-5 . 11 . TGTGCCAGCAGTTTACAGACTGAAGCTTTCTTT CASSLQTEAFF
TRBJ1-4 TRBV5-5 TRBD1 18 . TGTGCCAGCAGCCCGTTCCACCAAGACAGGGTAACTAATGAAAAACTGTTTTTT CASSPFHQDRVTNEKLFF
TRBJ2-7 TRBV7-6 . 13 . TGTGCCAGCTCGCAAGGCCCCTCCTACGAGCAGTACTTC CASSQGPSYEQYF
TRBJ1-5 TRBV18 . 16 . TGTGCCAGCTCACCACAGGCGTCGTCGAGCAATCAGCCCCAGCATTTT CASSPQASSSNQPQHF
TRBJ2-5 TRBV11-3 . 12 once TGTGCCAGCAGCTTAGGTTCGGAGACCCAGTACTTC CASSLGSETQYF
TRBJ2-3 TRBV18 . 13 once TGTGCCAGCTCACCACTAGATGTAGATACGCAGTATTTT CASSPLDVDTQYF